The TCR beta chain described here comes from a study of blood T cells in healthy people across ages. Through a sample-barcoded 5' primer and a J-beta primer mix, a second PCR was run for roughly 6 to 12 cycles. Using its own MiXCR run on the 5' RACE reads, TCRdb lists one record per CDR3 protein. Among almost 550,000 distinct CDR3 sequences listed, 20% to 30% were seen once. General study points: TCR beta diversity, measured per million T cells, fell in a roughly linear way with age.

Of note for this clonotype: Its antigen is not known.

Peripheral blood, roughly 9.1 milliliters per donor, was collected. Isolation of PBMCs gave at least 6 million cells per sample. The CDR3 length is 13 residues. The V gene lost 4 bases and the J gene lost 8 bases, with 12 bases spanning the gap. CDR1 and CDR2 (germline): SGDLS, YYNGEE. Separately, the same data were catalogued under a study of T cells of mothers and their children. That paper notes: TCR recombination output is shaped by thymic selection similarly in related and unrelated pairs.

This chain links TRBV9 with TRBJ1-4; D gene ambiguous. Sequenced: blood. This TCR was recovered from a boy aged 5-17 years in good health. CDR3 DNA: TGTGCCAGCAGCTCCACGCCGGGGGAAAAACTGTTTTTT. It specifies CASSSTPGEKLFF.